This paragraph reports one T cell receptor beta chain. Repertoires were generated with immunoSEQ multiplex PCR, while TCRdb's copy carries only in-frame clones and drops some. The table shows about 370,000 clones, with approximately 90% occurring only once. V gave up 6 bases and J gave up 13 bases; unmatched junction bases: 5. CDR3 length equals 12 residues. CDR1 SNHLY and CDR2 FYNNEI come from the germline V gene. This entry comes from a study of blood T cell repertoires in COVID-19. The source material was PBMCs or T cells enriched from blood (not recorded which). This rearrangement joins TRBV2 to TRBJ1-4, with 10 positions matching TRBD1. This sequence was found in a woman between 40 and 55 years old who had been exposed to COVID-19. CDR3 coding DNA: TGTGCCAGCAGACCCGGACAGGGGGGACTGTTTTTT. Residues: CASRPGQGGLFF.